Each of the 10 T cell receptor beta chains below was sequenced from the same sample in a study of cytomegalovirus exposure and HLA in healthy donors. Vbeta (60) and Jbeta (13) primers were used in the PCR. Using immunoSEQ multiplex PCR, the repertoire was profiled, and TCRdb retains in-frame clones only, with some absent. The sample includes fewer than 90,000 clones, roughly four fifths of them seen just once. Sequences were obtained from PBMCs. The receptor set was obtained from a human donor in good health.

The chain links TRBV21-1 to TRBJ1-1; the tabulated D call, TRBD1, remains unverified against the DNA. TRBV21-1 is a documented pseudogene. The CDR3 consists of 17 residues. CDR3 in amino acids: CANEQPWTGAMNTEAFF. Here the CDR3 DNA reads TGTGCCAACGAACAACCCTGGACAGGGGCCATGAACACTGAAGCTTTCTTT.

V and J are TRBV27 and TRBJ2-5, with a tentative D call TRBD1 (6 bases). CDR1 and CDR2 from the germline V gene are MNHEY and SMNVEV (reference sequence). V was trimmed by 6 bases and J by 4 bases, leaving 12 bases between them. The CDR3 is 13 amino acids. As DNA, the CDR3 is TGTGCCAGCAGCCCGGGCAGGGGAGAGACCCAGTACTTC. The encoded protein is CASSPGRGETQYF.

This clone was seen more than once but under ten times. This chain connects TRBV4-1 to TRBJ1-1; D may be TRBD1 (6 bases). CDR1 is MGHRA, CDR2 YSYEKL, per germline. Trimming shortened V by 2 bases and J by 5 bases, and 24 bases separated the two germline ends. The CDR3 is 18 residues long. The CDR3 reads CASSQLFGGAVPQTEAFF. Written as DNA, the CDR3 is TGCGCCAGCAGCCAACTGTTTGGGGGGGCCGTACCCCAGACTGAAGCTTTCTTT.

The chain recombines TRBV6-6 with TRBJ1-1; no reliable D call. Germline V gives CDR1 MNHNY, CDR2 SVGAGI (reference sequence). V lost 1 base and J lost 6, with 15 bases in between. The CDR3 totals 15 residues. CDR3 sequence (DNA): TGTGCCAGCAGTTACTACGAGGGATCTAGGCCTGAAGCTTTCTTT. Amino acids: CASSYYEGSRPEAFF.

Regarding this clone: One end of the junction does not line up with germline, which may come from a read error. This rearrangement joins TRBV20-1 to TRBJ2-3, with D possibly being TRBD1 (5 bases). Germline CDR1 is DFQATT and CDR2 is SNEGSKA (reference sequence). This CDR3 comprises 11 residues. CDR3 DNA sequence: TGCAGTGCGAAAACCACAGGTACGCAGTATTTT. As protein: CSAKTTGTQYF.

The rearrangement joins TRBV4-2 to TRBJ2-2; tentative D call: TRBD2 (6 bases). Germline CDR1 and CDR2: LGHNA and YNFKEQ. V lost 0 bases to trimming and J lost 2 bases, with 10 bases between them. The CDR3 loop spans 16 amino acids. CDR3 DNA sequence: TGTGCCAGCAGCCAAGAGACTGGACTAAACACCGGGGAGCTGTTTTTT. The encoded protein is CASSQETGLNTGELFF.

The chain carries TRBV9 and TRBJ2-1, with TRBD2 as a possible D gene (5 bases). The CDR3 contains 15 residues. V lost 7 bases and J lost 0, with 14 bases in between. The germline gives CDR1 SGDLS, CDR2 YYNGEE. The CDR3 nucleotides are TGTGCCAGCGAAGAAAGCGGTGCCTCCTACAATGAGCAGTTCTTC. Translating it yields CASEESGASYNEQFF.

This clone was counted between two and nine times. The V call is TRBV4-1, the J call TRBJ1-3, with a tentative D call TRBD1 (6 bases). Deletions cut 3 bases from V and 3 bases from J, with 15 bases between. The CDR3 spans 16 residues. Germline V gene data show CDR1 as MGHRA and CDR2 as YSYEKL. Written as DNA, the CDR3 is TGCGCCAGCAGCCAGCCCCGGGGGGGCGGTGGAAACACCATATATTTT. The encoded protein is CASSQPRGGGGNTIYF.

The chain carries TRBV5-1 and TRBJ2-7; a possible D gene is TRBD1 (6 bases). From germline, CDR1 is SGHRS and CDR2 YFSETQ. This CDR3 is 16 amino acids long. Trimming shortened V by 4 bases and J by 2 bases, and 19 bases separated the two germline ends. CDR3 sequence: CASSPTLPQGTYEQYF. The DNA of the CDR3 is TGCGCCAGCAGCCCCACACTACCACAGGGAACCTACGAGCAGTACTTC.

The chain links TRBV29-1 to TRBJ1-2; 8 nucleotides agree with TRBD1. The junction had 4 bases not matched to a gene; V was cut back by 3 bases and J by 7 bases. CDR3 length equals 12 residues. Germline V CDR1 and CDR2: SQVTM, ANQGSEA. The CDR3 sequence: CSVETGAGGYTF. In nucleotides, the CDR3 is TGCAGCGTTGAGACAGGGGCGGGTGGCTACACCTTC. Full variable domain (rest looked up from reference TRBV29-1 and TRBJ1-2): SAVISQKPSRDICQRGTSLTIQCQVDSQVTMMFWYRQQPGQSLTLIATANQGSEATYESGFVIDKFPISRPNLTFSTLTVSNMSPEDSSIYLCSVETGAGGYTFGSGTRLTVV.